This record looks at one T cell receptor (beta chain) sequence and its context. Its antigen is unidentified. The record originates from a study of cytomegalovirus exposure and HLA in healthy donors. Study-wide findings and caveats: High specificity and sensitivity for cytomegalovirus status were reported for the classifier.

V dropped 8 bases and J dropped 2; count of bases not matched to a gene: 7. CDR1 is SGHTA, CDR2 FQGTGA, per germline. The CDR3 length is 15 residues. Libraries were prepared by immunoSEQ multiplex PCR; TCRdb keeps only in-frame clonotypes and omits some of them. The repertoire has around 160,000 clones, 84% of them found once; the top ten carry roughly 10%. This sequence was found in a man younger than 45 in good health and CMV-seropositive. V and J are TRBV7-3 and TRBJ2-3; 10 nucleotides line up with TRBD2. Sequencing was performed on PBMCs. The CDR3 region has the DNA TGTGCCAGCTCGCGGACTAGCGGTAACACAGATACGCAGTATTTT. It is translated as CASSRTSGNTDTQYF.